This T cell receptor (beta chain) stems from a study of blood T cell repertoires in COVID-19. Study summary: Researchers got acute and convalescent COVID-19 samples from the United States, Italy and Spain. The analysed material was cDNA or gDNA that came from T cells, B-cell-depleted T cells, or PBMCs.

Original methodology: Cell counts per sample came from amplifying reference gene primers. The table came from immunoSEQ multiplex PCR; TCRdb's copy has only in-frame clones and leaves some out. V and J calls and clone size come straight from that table; D and trimming were deduced from the DNA. The profile shows over 25,000 clones, about 84% of them singletons. V lost 3 bases to trimming and J lost 2 bases; unmatched junction nucleotides: 3. The germline gives CDR1 SGHRS, CDR2 YFSETQ. CDR3 length: 16 amino acids. The gene calls are TRBV5-1 and TRBJ2-5; 14 bases agree with TRBD2. The source of this sequence is a woman over 75 with acute or convalescent COVID-19. The sample comprised peripheral blood. This CDR3 reads CASSSGLAGGQETQYF. Written as DNA, the CDR3 is TGCGCCAGCAGCTCAGGACTAGCGGGAGGACAAGAGACCCAGTACTTC.